This T cell receptor (beta chain) was sequenced during a study of T-cell reconstitution after alpha-beta-depleted transplantation in children. Researchers prepared the TCRbeta library using unique molecular identifiers, the study reports. TCRdb recomputed calls from the PCR reads with MiXCR, one row per CDR3 protein. The sample yields approximately 640,000 distinct CDR3 sequences, approximately 17% seen once. Looked up from germline, CDR1 is MNHEY and CDR2 is SVGEGT. V lost 8 bases and J lost 3, with 22 bases in between. CDR3 length equals 16 residues. This sequence joins TRBV6-2 or TRBV6-3 and TRBJ1-1, with D perhaps matching TRBD1 (6 bases). Source: PBMCs from the stem cell graft donor, taken from the stem cell graft. The source of this sequence is a human donor who donated a stem cell graft to a child with acute myeloid leukemia. CDR3 DNA sequence: TGTGCCAGCGACAACATTGGGGTAGGGGGAGACACTGAAGCTTTCTTT. It encodes CASDNIGVGGDTEAFF.